The rows below give T cell receptor beta chains drawn from one sample of a study of blood T cell repertoires in COVID-19. TCRdb's table, derived via immunoSEQ multiplex PCR, lists solely in-frame clones and lacks some. The data contain about 260,000 clones, over 70% of them singletons. The specimen was peripheral blood. All receptors come from a woman in her sixties or seventies with COVID-19, enrolled during active disease. The CDR3 runs from the conserved cysteine through the conserved F or W. The D gene is left open where the match is weak. Size is stated for part of the rows, as once, few or many counts, or as a class when the clone is expanded.

v_call	d_call	j_call	clone_size	cdr3_aa	cdr3_nt
TRBV10-3	.	TRBJ1-6	.	CAISESRDNSPLHF	TGTGCCATCAGTGAGTCGAGAGATAATTCACCCCTCCACTTT
TRBV28	TRBD1	TRBJ1-3	.	CASSLRTGIVFGSGNTIYF	TGTGCCAGCAGTTTAAGGACAGGGATTGTCTTTGGTTCCGGAAACACCATATATTTT
TRBV5-5	TRBD2	TRBJ2-7	.	CASSLVSGNYEQYF	TGTGCCAGCAGCTTAGTTAGCGGGAATTACGAGCAGTACTTC
TRBV2	.	TRBJ2-7	.	CASSPLRAGGNSYEQYF	TGTGCCAGCAGTCCGCTAAGGGCAGGCGGGAACTCCTACGAGCAGTACTTC
TRBV5-1	.	TRBJ2-2	.	CASSLGSRVSVNTGELFF	TGCGCCAGCAGCTTGGGCTCCAGGGTCTCAGTAAACACCGGGGAGCTGTTTTTT
TRBV5-1	.	TRBJ2-3	.	CASSLGGGLAGTDTQYF	TGCGCCAGCAGCTTGGGAGGCGGCCTAGCCGGCACAGATACGCAGTATTTT
TRBV28	.	TRBJ1-1	.	CASRGHLNTEAFF	TGTGCCAGCAGGGGACATTTGAACACTGAAGCTTTCTTT
TRBV19	.	TRBJ1-5	.	CASSFRTSSANPPQHF	TGTGCCAGTAGTTTTCGGACATCATCGGCCAATCCGCCCCAGCATTTT
TRBV19	.	TRBJ2-7	.	CASRGSPVNYEQYF	TGTGCCAGTAGGGGTAGCCCGGTTAACTACGAGCAGTACTTC
TRBV12-3/TRBV12-4	.	TRBJ2-2	.	CASNPTVPGELFF	TGTGCCAGCAACCCGACAGTCCCCGGGGAGCTGTTTTTT
TRBV7-9	.	TRBJ1-1	once	CASSQQKEAFF	TGTGCCAGCAGCCAACAAAAAGAAGCTTTCTTT
TRBV28	TRBD1	TRBJ1-1	.	CASTDQGAGLNTEAFF	TGTGCCAGCACCGACCAGGGGGCCGGTTTGAACACTGAAGCTTTCTTT
TRBV12-3/TRBV12-4	.	TRBJ2-7	.	CASSLATGEQYF	TGTGCCAGCAGTTTAGCGACGGGCGAGCAGTACTTC
TRBV18	TRBD1	TRBJ1-2	.	CASSPDREYGYTF	TGTGCCAGCTCACCAGACAGGGAATATGGCTACACCTTC
TRBV19	.	TRBJ2-1	.	CASSAPGRHEQFF	TGTGCCAGTAGCGCCCCAGGGAGGCATGAGCAGTTCTTC
TRBV28	TRBD1	TRBJ1-2	.	CASSLLDRVGGYTF	TGTGCCAGCAGTTTACTAGACAGGGTCGGTGGCTACACCTTC
TRBV5-1	.	TRBJ2-3	.	CASSLAGQPITDTQYF	TGCGCCAGCAGCTTGGCAGGACAACCGATCACAGATACGCAGTATTTT
TRBV7-8	.	TRBJ1-2	.	CASRSVGDGYTF	TGTGCCAGCAGGAGTGTCGGTGATGGCTACACCTTC
TRBV25-1	TRBD1	TRBJ1-1	.	CASSPPGTGFTEAFF	TGTGCCAGCAGTCCTCCCGGGACAGGGTTCACTGAAGCTTTCTTT
TRBV10-3	.	TRBJ2-7	once	CAISQGGYEQYF	TGTGCCATCAGTCAGGGTGGCTACGAGCAGTACTTC
TRBV28	.	TRBJ2-5	once	CASSVMAGRETQYF	TGTGCCAGCAGTGTCATGGCGGGGAGGGAGACCCAGTACTTC
TRBV27	TRBD1	TRBJ2-2	.	CASSFGPDRAFNTGELFF	TGTGCCAGCAGTTTTGGTCCCGACAGGGCGTTTAACACCGGGGAGCTGTTTTTT
TRBV18	.	TRBJ1-1	.	CASSPLQAMNTEAFF	TGTGCCAGCTCACCGTTACAGGCCATGAACACTGAAGCTTTCTTT
TRBV18	.	TRBJ2-7	.	CASSPPASYEQYF	TGTGCCAGCTCACCACCGGCCAGCTACGAGCAGTACTTC
TRBV5-1	TRBD1	TRBJ2-5	.	CASSPTLGQATQYF	TGCGCCAGCAGCCCTACTTTGGGACAGGCGACCCAGTACTTC
TRBV7-2	.	TRBJ2-7	.	CASSLARGAYEQYF	TGTGCCAGCAGTTTAGCCAGGGGGGCCTACGAGCAGTACTTC
TRBV18	.	TRBJ1-1	.	CASSRAEAYTEAFF	TGTGCCAGCTCACGGGCGGAGGCTTACACTGAAGCTTTCTTT
TRBV9	.	TRBJ2-1	.	CASSVGSSELINEQFF	TGTGCCAGCAGCGTAGGGAGTAGCGAGCTAATTAATGAGCAGTTCTTC
TRBV28	TRBD1	TRBJ1-5	.	CASSLTGGRQPQHF	TGTGCCAGCAGTTTAACAGGGGGCCGCCAGCCCCAGCATTTT
TRBV19	TRBD1	TRBJ2-7	.	CASSIPGTGIYEQYF	TGTGCCAGTAGTATCCCCGGGACAGGCATCTACGAGCAGTACTTC
TRBV27	.	TRBJ2-2	.	CASSKDTVGELFF	TGTGCCAGCAGTAAAGACACCGTCGGGGAGCTGTTTTTT
TRBV13	TRBD1	TRBJ1-3	many	CASSILPTGVGNTIYF	TGTGCCAGCAGCATCCTACCAACAGGGGTAGGAAACACCATATATTTT
TRBV7-2	.	TRBJ2-7	.	CASSLATYEQYF	TGTGCCAGCAGCTTAGCGACTTACGAGCAGTACTTC
TRBV28	.	TRBJ2-2	.	CASSPAGELFF	TGTGCCAGCAGCCCGGCCGGGGAGCTGTTTTTT
TRBV9	TRBD1	TRBJ2-2	.	CASKRQGEGTGELFF	TGTGCCAGTAAAAGACAGGGAGAAGGTACCGGGGAGCTGTTTTTT
TRBV23-1	.	TRBJ2-3	.	CASSRGGTDTQYF	TGCGCCAGCAGCAGGGGGGGCACAGATACGCAGTATTTT
TRBV11-2	.	TRBJ2-2	.	CASSLGGTNTGELFF	TGTGCCAGCAGCTTAGGCGGAACAAACACCGGGGAGCTGTTTTTT
TRBV28	.	TRBJ2-7	.	CASSLPGPSANYEQYF	TGTGCCAGCAGTTTACCCGGTCCTAGCGCCAACTACGAGCAGTACTTC
TRBV7-9	.	TRBJ2-3	.	CASSLGGPRSTDTQYF	TGTGCCAGCAGCTTAGGAGGGCCCAGATCCACCGATACGCAGTATTTT
TRBV3-1/TRBV3-2	TRBD2	TRBJ2-1	.	CASSQDTAGGPGEQFF	TGTGCCAGCAGCCAAGATACAGCGGGAGGGCCAGGTGAGCAGTTCTTC
TRBV18	TRBD2	TRBJ2-2	.	CASSPTGTSGSAGELFF	TGTGCCAGCTCACCCACCGGGACTAGCGGGAGTGCAGGGGAGCTGTTTTTT
TRBV5-1	.	TRBJ1-2	.	CASSSSNTGTTF	TGCGCCAGCAGCTCATCAAATACAGGGACCACCTTC
TRBV5-4	TRBD1	TRBJ1-2	.	CASSLTGVGGYTF	TGTGCCAGCAGCTTGACAGGGGTCGGGGGCTACACCTTC
TRBV27	TRBD1	TRBJ2-7	.	CASSFVDRTYEQYF	TGTGCCAGCAGTTTTGTGGACAGGACCTACGAGCAGTACTTC
TRBV7-7	.	TRBJ2-1	.	CASSLESGPYNEQFF	TGTGCTAGCAGCTTAGAGAGCGGACCCTACAATGAGCAGTTCTTC
TRBV4-3	TRBD2	TRBJ2-7	.	CASSPGGAGGSYEQYF	TGCGCCAGCAGCCCGGGGGGAGCGGGGGGATCCTACGAGCAGTACTTC
TRBV30	.	TRBJ1-3	once	CAWGETPGNTIYF	TGTGCCTGGGGTGAGACACCTGGAAACACCATATATTTT
TRBV9	.	TRBJ2-2	.	CASSVLGGVGTGELFF	TGTGCCAGCAGCGTATTGGGGGGAGTAGGCACCGGGGAGCTGTTTTTT
TRBV3-1/TRBV3-2	.	TRBJ1-1	.	CASSQGGNTEAFF	TGTGCCAGCAGCCAAGGCGGGAACACTGAAGCTTTCTTT
TRBV6-5	.	TRBJ2-7	.	CASSGIFGYEQYF	TGTGCCAGCAGCGGGATCTTTGGGTACGAGCAGTACTTC